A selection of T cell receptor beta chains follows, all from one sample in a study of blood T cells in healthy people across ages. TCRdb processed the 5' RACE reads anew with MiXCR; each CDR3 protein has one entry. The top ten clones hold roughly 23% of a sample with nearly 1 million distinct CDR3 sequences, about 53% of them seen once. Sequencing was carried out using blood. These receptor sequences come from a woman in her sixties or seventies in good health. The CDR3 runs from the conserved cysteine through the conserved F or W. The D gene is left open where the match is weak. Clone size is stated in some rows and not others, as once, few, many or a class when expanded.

CSARDPAGGGASTEAFF | TGCAGTGCTAGAGATCCGGCCGGTGGGGGGGCGAGCACTGAAGCTTTCTTT | 17 | NA | TRBV20-1 | NA | TRBJ1-1
CASSSAGVNIQYF | TGTGCCAGCAGTTCAGCGGGAGTAAACATTCAGTACTTC | 13 | NA | TRBV25-1 | TRBD2 | TRBJ2-4
CASSGGETRHTDTQYF | TGTGCCAGCAGTGGAGGTGAGACTAGACACACAGATACGCAGTATTTT | 16 | NA | TRBV6-1 | NA | TRBJ2-3
CASRGQNSYEQYF | TGTGCCAGCAGGGGACAGAATTCCTACGAGCAGTACTTC | 13 | NA | TRBV12-3/TRBV12-4 | TRBD1 | TRBJ2-7
CASSSLAERLQYF | TGTGCCAGCAGCTCTCTAGCGGAAAGACTACAGTACTTC | 13 | NA | TRBV7-2 | TRBD2 | TRBJ2-7
CASSPNLGTSVVEQFF | TGCGCCAGCAGCCCGAATTTGGGGACCTCCGTTGTTGAGCAGTTCTTC | 16 | NA | TRBV5-1 | NA | TRBJ2-1
CAISRGPGTGIYEQYF | TGTGCCATCAGCAGAGGGCCCGGGACAGGGATCTACGAGCAGTACTTC | 16 | once | TRBV15 | TRBD1 | TRBJ2-7
CASSEYRSDQETQYF | TGTGCCAGCAGTGAATATCGGTCAGACCAAGAGACCCAGTACTTC | 15 | NA | TRBV25-1 | NA | TRBJ2-5
CSVEVWGHSYEQYF | TGCAGCGTTGAAGTCTGGGGCCACAGTTACGAGCAGTACTTC | 14 | NA | TRBV29-1 | NA | TRBJ2-7
CASSFHRRNQPQHF | TGTGCCAGCAGTTTCCACAGACGCAATCAGCCCCAGCATTTT | 14 | NA | TRBV28 | NA | TRBJ1-5
CASSRGSDFDGYTF | TGCGCCAGCAGCAGGGGCAGTGATTTCGATGGCTACACCTTC | 14 | few | TRBV5-1 | NA | TRBJ1-2
CASSSIRGTDGYTF | TGTGCCAGCAGCTCAATCCGGGGGACGGATGGCTACACCTTC | 14 | NA | TRBV11-2 | NA | TRBJ1-2
CASSPLLAGAYEQYF | TGTGCCAGCTCACCTTTACTAGCGGGAGCCTACGAGCAGTACTTC | 15 | few | TRBV18 | TRBD2 | TRBJ2-7
CASSQDRTNEKLFF | TGTGCCAGCTCCCAGGACAGAACTAATGAAAAACTGTTTTTT | 14 | NA | TRBV18 | NA | TRBJ1-4
CASSLGLATNQETQYF | TGTGCCAGCAGCTTGGGGCTAGCGACCAACCAAGAGACCCAGTACTTC | 16 | few | TRBV11-2 | NA | TRBJ2-5